Following are 10 T cell receptor beta chains from one sample sequenced in a study of blood T cell repertoires in COVID-19 (dated by TCRdb to the early 2020s). Receptor amplification or capture employed the immunoSEQ multiplex PCR assay. As stored in TCRdb, this immuneACCESS dataset retains in-frame rearrangements with V and J assigned. A fraction of the clones does not appear; measured against another copy, unresolved V genes explain less than half of the discrepancy, and the remainder lacks a known reason. In this sample the table shows more than 85,000 clones, around 85% of which occur a single time. The biggest ten clones account for around 39% of the sample. The sample consisted of peripheral blood. Receptor source: a man older than 75 with acute or convalescent COVID-19.

The chain joins TRBV9 to TRBJ1-1; D possibly corresponds to TRBD1 (5 bases). The CDR3 runs 14 residues. Germline CDR1 is SGDLS and CDR2 is YYNGEE. The germline V and J ends were trimmed by 1 base and 0 bases, with 7 bases remaining between them. The CDR3 reads CASSVTGLNTEAFF. CDR3 DNA: TGTGCCAGCAGCGTAACAGGTTTGAACACTGAAGCTTTCTTT.

The rearrangement links TRBV4-2 to TRBJ2-1, with D unresolved. From germline, CDR1 is LGHNA and CDR2 YNFKEQ. The CDR3 totals 13 residues. The germline V and J ends were trimmed by 0 bases and 9 bases, with 9 bases remaining between them. The CDR3 DNA is TGTGCCAGCAGCCAAGAAGGAGATAGTGAGCAGTTCTTC. Translated: CASSQEGDSEQFF.

This clone was seen once. The rearrangement joins TRBV3-1 (or the pseudogene TRBV3-2) to TRBJ2-1; D might be TRBD1 (6 bases). The CDR3 totals 15 residues. Trimming shortened V by 0 bases and J by 6 bases, and 12 bases separated the two germline ends. CDR1 is LGHDT and CDR2 is YNNKEL in the germline V gene (reference sequence). The CDR3 DNA is TGTGCCAGCAGCCAAGAGTGGACAGACTTCAATGAGCAGTTCTTC. Translation: CASSQEWTDFNEQFF.

The chain combines TRBV9 with TRBJ1-2; no clear D gene. Germline V gene lookup returns CDR1 SGDLS and CDR2 YYNGEE. This CDR3 has 13 amino acids. V gave up 0 bases and J gave up 4 bases, with 7 bases separating them. Here the CDR3 DNA reads TGTGCCAGCAGCGTAGATGCGGCCTATGGCTACACCTTC. Amino acids: CASSVDAAYGYTF. The complete variable domain, with remaining parts taken from reference TRBV9 and TRBJ1-2, reads DSGVTQTPKHLITATGQRVTLRCSPRSGDLSVYWYQQSLDQGLQFLIQYYNGEERAKGNILERFSAQQFPDLHSELNLSSLELGDSALYFCASSVDAAYGYTFGSGTRLTVV.

The rearrangement links TRBV19 to TRBJ2-3, with 12 bases fitting TRBD2. The V segment lost 10 bases and the J segment 5 bases; nucleotides outside the gene matches: 13. Germline V gene sequence: CDR1 LNHDA, CDR2 SQIVND (reference sequence). The length of the CDR3 is 16 residues. CDR3 sequence (DNA): TGTGCCACCTCAACTCTACTAGCGGGAGGTAAAGATACGCAGTATTTT. Its protein is CATSTLLAGGKDTQYF.

The chain couples TRBV28 to TRBJ1-5; D might be TRBD1 (6 bases). Trimming removed 4 bases from V and 2 bases from J, with 18 bases in between. Germline values: CDR1 MDHEN, CDR2 SYDVKM. CDR3 length: 17 amino acids. The CDR3 sequence: CASSSAGGGKGNQPQHF. In nucleotides, the CDR3 is TGTGCCAGCAGTTCGGCGGGTGGGGGCAAGGGCAATCAGCCCCAGCATTTT.

The rearrangement links TRBV28 to TRBJ2-7, with 8 nucleotides matching TRBD1. This CDR3 is 15 amino acids long. With V trimmed by 3 bases and J by 2 bases, 6 bases remained unmatched. Per germline, CDR1 MDHEN and CDR2 SYDVKM. CDR3 nucleotides: TGTGCCAGCAGTTTCGGACAGGGTGTTGCCTACGAGCAGTACTTC. It specifies CASSFGQGVAYEQYF.

The chain couples TRBV14 to TRBJ2-5; D possibly corresponds to TRBD2 (5 bases). The CDR3 runs 14 residues. The germline V gene encodes CDR1 SGHDN and CDR2 FVKESK. Trimming took off 4 bases at V and 7 bases at J, with 16 bases between the two ends. The chain's CDR3 is CASSPLLDGGTQYF. The CDR3 DNA reads TGTGCCAGCAGCCCCCTACTAGATGGCGGGACCCAGTACTTC.

The chain employs TRBV28 and TRBJ2-2; 9 nucleotides line up with TRBD2. The CDR3 sequence is 15 residues long. The germline gives CDR1 MDHEN, CDR2 SYDVKM. J was trimmed by 6 bases and V by 10 bases; bases with no gene match: 12. CDR3 protein: CAIKRAGGSAGELFF. The CDR3 DNA sequence: TGTGCCATCAAGAGGGCGGGAGGGTCCGCCGGGGAGCTGTTTTTT. Full variable domain (rest looked up from reference TRBV28 and TRBJ2-2): DVKVTQSSRYLVKRTGEKVFLECVQDMDHENMFWYRQDPGLGLRLIYFSYDVKMKEKGDIPEGYSVSREKKERFSLILESASTNQTSMYLCAIKRAGGSAGELFFGEGSRLTVL.

The V and J genes are TRBV6-6 and TRBJ1-4, with a possible D match to TRBD1 (6 bases). CDR1 and CDR2 from the germline V gene are MNHNY and SVGAGI (reference sequence). Trimming took off 5 bases at V and 8 bases at J, with 18 bases between the two ends. The length of the CDR3 is 15 residues. CDR3 coding DNA: TGTGCCAGCAGTACCCCCGGGGGGCTTGGGGAAAAACTGTTTTTT. Its translation is CASSTPGGLGEKLFF.